This T cell receptor beta chain was sequenced during a study of cytomegalovirus exposure and HLA in healthy donors. Study conclusions and caveats: Specific recognition of CMV antigens was confirmed in vitro for a few chains (all CMV-associated).

Germline values: CDR1 SEHNR, CDR2 FQNEAQ (reference sequence). This CDR3 contains 19 residues. V shed 2 bases and J shed 0 bases, with 17 bases lying between them. The table came from immunoSEQ multiplex PCR; TCRdb's copy has only in-frame clones and leaves some out. The repertoire holds about 360,000 clones, with roughly 85% as singletons. Comments on this clone: Its antigen remains unidentified.

This TCR was recovered from a young woman in good health and CMV-seronegative. V gene TRBV7-9 combines with J gene TRBJ1-6; D is undetermined. Sequencing input: PBMCs. The CDR3 sequence is CASSLPDRTASSYNSPLHF. The CDR3 DNA reads as TGTGCCAGCAGCTTACCGGACCGGACTGCGAGCTCCTATAATTCACCCCTCCACTTT.